These T cell receptor beta chains were read from a single sample in a study of blood T cell repertoires in COVID-19. Profiling relied on immunoSEQ multiplex PCR, and the TCRdb table lists in-frame clones only, not all of them. The sample contains hundreds of thousands of clones, 70% to 90% of which appear only once. The sequenced material came from peripheral blood. The receptors shown here come from a woman in her seventies with COVID-19, enrolled during active disease. The CDR3 runs from the conserved cysteine through the conserved F or W. Fields, in order: D gene, CDR3 length, J gene, clone size, V gene, CDR3 DNA, CDR3 protein. A D gene is named only where the DNA matches it firmly. Not all rows give a size; the values are once, few, many and, for expanded clones, a class.

D: TRBD1; length: 15; J: TRBJ1-1; size: .; V: TRBV2; DNA: TGTGCCAGCAGTGGACAGGGGGCTCAGTACACTGAAGCTTTCTTT; CDR3: CASSGQGAQYTEAFF
D: TRBD1; length: 15; J: TRBJ1-4; size: .; V: TRBV5-1; DNA: TGCGCCAGCAGCCCCGAAGGGACAGGGCGTGAAAAACTGTTTTTT; CDR3: CASSPEGTGREKLFF
D: .; length: 13; J: TRBJ2-7; size: .; V: TRBV7-4; DNA: TGTGCCAGCAGCTCGCAGGAGGACTACGAGCAGTACTTC; CDR3: CASSSQEDYEQYF
D: .; length: 13; J: TRBJ2-7; size: .; V: TRBV19; DNA: TGTGCCAGTAGTAGGGGCGGATCCTACGAGCAGTACTTC; CDR3: CASSRGGSYEQYF
D: TRBD1; length: 18; J: TRBJ2-3; size: .; V: TRBV10-2; DNA: TGCGCCAGCTGTGAGTCGGGGGGGACAGGGGTAGACACAGATACGCAGTATTTT; CDR3: CASCESGGTGVDTDTQYF
D: .; length: 14; J: TRBJ1-5; size: .; V: TRBV27; DNA: TGTGCCAGCAGTTTGGGTCGGGGCAATCAGCCCCAGCATTTT; CDR3: CASSLGRGNQPQHF
D: .; length: 12; J: TRBJ2-5; size: .; V: TRBV3-1/TRBV3-2; DNA: TGTGCCAGCAGCCTCACTGTGGAGACCCAGTACTTC; CDR3: CASSLTVETQYF
D: TRBD1; length: 15; J: TRBJ1-2; size: .; V: TRBV24-1; DNA: TGTGCCACCAGCAGCCGACAGGGAGCTATTTATGGCTACACCTTC; CDR3: CATSSRQGAIYGYTF
D: TRBD1; length: 15; J: TRBJ2-7; size: .; V: TRBV9; DNA: TGTGCCAGCAGCCCCCGACAGGGCCCCTCCTACGAGCAGTACTTC; CDR3: CASSPRQGPSYEQYF
D: .; length: 14; J: TRBJ1-3; size: .; V: TRBV5-1; DNA: TGCGCCAGCGGCCTTGGGGGGTTTGGAAACACCATATATTTT; CDR3: CASGLGGFGNTIYF
D: .; length: 12; J: TRBJ1-5; size: .; V: TRBV27; DNA: TGTGCCAGCAGTTTCGGCAATCAGCCCCAGCATTTT; CDR3: CASSFGNQPQHF
D: .; length: 13; J: TRBJ1-1; size: .; V: TRBV5-1; DNA: TGCGCCAGCACCGGGACTGTGAACACTGAAGCTTTCTTT; CDR3: CASTGTVNTEAFF
D: .; length: 14; J: TRBJ2-7; size: .; V: TRBV5-8; DNA: TGTGCCAGCAGCTTCCGACTAGGGCCCTACGAGCAGTACTTC; CDR3: CASSFRLGPYEQYF
D: TRBD2; length: 16; J: TRBJ2-2; size: .; V: TRBV13; DNA: TGTGCCAGCAGCTTATACGGACGGGAGGGCACCGGGGAGCTGTTTTTT; CDR3: CASSLYGREGTGELFF
D: TRBD1; length: 15; J: TRBJ1-4; size: .; V: TRBV5-1; DNA: TGCGCCAGCAGCTTGGGGGCAGGGGGTGATGAAAAACTGTTTTTT; CDR3: CASSLGAGGDEKLFF
D: TRBD1; length: 14; J: TRBJ2-2; size: .; V: TRBV10-2; DNA: TGCGCCAGCAATACAGGGGGAGTCACCGGGGAGCTGTTTTTT; CDR3: CASNTGGVTGELFF
D: TRBD1; length: 16; J: TRBJ2-5; size: .; V: TRBV18; DNA: TGTGCCAGCTCACCAGCCGGGACAGGGGGCACGGAGACCCAGTACTTC; CDR3: CASSPAGTGGTETQYF
D: .; length: 13; J: TRBJ2-1; size: .; V: TRBV29-1; DNA: TGCAGCGCTCCTAAAGGGGATTACAATGAGCAGTTCTTC; CDR3: CSAPKGDYNEQFF
D: TRBD1; length: 14; J: TRBJ2-5; size: .; V: TRBV7-9; DNA: TGTGCCAGCAGCGCTGACAGGGGAGAAGAGACCCAGTACTTC; CDR3: CASSADRGEETQYF
D: TRBD1; length: 13; J: TRBJ1-1; size: few; V: TRBV9; DNA: TGTGCCAGCAGCGGCTCAGGGGGCACTGAAGCTTTCTTT; CDR3: CASSGSGGTEAFF
D: TRBD1; length: 18; J: TRBJ1-5; size: .; V: TRBV4-1; DNA: TGCGCCAGCAGCCCGCAATCACGGACAGGGAATAGCAATCAGCCCCAGCATTTT; CDR3: CASSPQSRTGNSNQPQHF
D: .; length: 16; J: TRBJ1-2; size: .; V: TRBV7-2; DNA: TGTGCCAGCAGTATCGTAACAGGGTCAGGGGAACGGGGCTACACCTTC; CDR3: CASSIVTGSGERGYTF
D: TRBD2; length: 17; J: TRBJ2-1; size: .; V: TRBV11-2; DNA: TGTGCCAGCAGAAGGTCGGCGGGGGGGCTTCTAAATAATGAGCAGTTCTTC; CDR3: CASRRSAGGLLNNEQFF
D: TRBD1; length: 13; J: TRBJ2-5; size: .; V: TRBV7-7; DNA: TGTGCCAGCAGCCCTGGACAGGGGGAGACCCAGTACTTC; CDR3: CASSPGQGETQYF
D: .; length: 13; J: TRBJ2-7; size: few; V: TRBV28; DNA: TGTGCCAGCAGTTTTTTAGCGAGAAGTGAGCAGTACTTC; CDR3: CASSFLARSEQYF
D: .; length: 16; J: TRBJ1-1; size: .; V: TRBV19; DNA: TGTGCCAGCTTTCTTACCCCAGGGACATCCATCACTGAAGCTTTCTTT; CDR3: CASFLTPGTSITEAFF
D: .; length: 14; J: TRBJ2-7; size: .; V: TRBV24-1; DNA: TGTGCCACCAGTGACGCTAACGGGGTCCGGGGGCAGTACTTC; CDR3: CATSDANGVRGQYF
D: TRBD1; length: 14; J: TRBJ1-2; size: .; V: TRBV6-5; DNA: TGTGCCAGCAGTCTCGGACAGGGTGACGATGGCTACACCTTC; CDR3: CASSLGQGDDGYTF
D: .; length: 16; J: TRBJ1-1; size: .; V: TRBV11-2; DNA: TGTGCCAGCAGCTTAGGGGGGGGAGCCATGAACACTGAAGCTTTCTTT; CDR3: CASSLGGGAMNTEAFF
D: .; length: 14; J: TRBJ1-1; size: .; V: TRBV18; DNA: TGTGCCAGCTCAACGCAAACAGGGAACACTGAAGCTTTCTTT; CDR3: CASSTQTGNTEAFF
D: TRBD2; length: 17; J: TRBJ2-1; size: .; V: TRBV7-9; DNA: TGTGCCAGCAGCCCGCGGACTAGCGGGGGGGCCAGCGATGAGCAGTTCTTC; CDR3: CASSPRTSGGASDEQFF
D: .; length: 12; J: TRBJ1-1; size: .; V: TRBV21-1; DNA: TGTGCCAGCGTGCTTCAGGGGGCGGAAGCTTTCTTT; CDR3: CASVLQGAEAFF
D: .; length: 14; J: TRBJ2-7; size: .; V: TRBV10-3; DNA: TGTGCCATCAGCGCCGGGACAGCGGGCCCCGAGCAGTACTTC; CDR3: CAISAGTAGPEQYF
D: TRBD1; length: 14; J: TRBJ1-6; size: .; V: TRBV7-2; DNA: TGTGCCAGCAGCTCCGGGACAGGTAATTCACCCCTCCACTTT; CDR3: CASSSGTGNSPLHF
D: TRBD1; length: 13; J: TRBJ1-2; size: .; V: TRBV6-5; DNA: TGTGCCAGCAGTCGGGGACAGGGCACTGGCTACACCTTC; CDR3: CASSRGQGTGYTF
D: .; length: 14; J: TRBJ2-5; size: .; V: TRBV10-2; DNA: TGCGCCAGCAGTGAGTCATTTAGAATTGAGACCCAGTACTTC; CDR3: CASSESFRIETQYF
D: TRBD1; length: 13; J: TRBJ2-7; size: .; V: TRBV18; DNA: TGTGCCAGCTCACCCGGACAGGGGGAGCGGCAGTACTTC; CDR3: CASSPGQGERQYF
D: TRBD1; length: 15; J: TRBJ1-4; size: .; V: TRBV28; DNA: TGTGCCAGCAACCGTAGGACAGGGGGTAATGAAAAACTGTTTTTT; CDR3: CASNRRTGGNEKLFF
D: TRBD2; length: 15; J: TRBJ2-3; size: once; V: TRBV7-9; DNA: TGTGCCAGCAGACCCTCGGGGGGGAGGGCAGATACGCAGTATTTT; CDR3: CASRPSGGRADTQYF
D: TRBD1; length: 13; J: TRBJ1-1; size: .; V: TRBV11-2; DNA: TGTGCCAGCAGCGTCGACAGGGCCGAGAAAGCTTTCTTT; CDR3: CASSVDRAEKAFF
D: TRBD2; length: 13; J: TRBJ2-3; size: .; V: TRBV27; DNA: TGTGCCACCAGTAGCGGGGGCACAGATACGCAGTATTTT; CDR3: CATSSGGTDTQYF
D: TRBD2; length: 15; J: TRBJ2-5; size: .; V: TRBV24-1; DNA: TGTGCCACAGCTGGACTAGCGGGAGGGAGAGAGACCCAGTACTTC; CDR3: CATAGLAGGRETQYF
D: .; length: 13; J: TRBJ1-2; size: .; V: TRBV6-5; DNA: TGTGCCAGCAGTTTCACAGGCCCCTTTGCCTACACCTTC; CDR3: CASSFTGPFAYTF
D: .; length: 14; J: TRBJ2-7; size: .; V: TRBV7-2; DNA: TGTGCCAGCAGCCTACTTAGTAGCTCCTACGAGCAGTACTTC; CDR3: CASSLLSSSYEQYF